A single sample is the source of the 17 T cell receptor beta chains below, sequenced in a study of a mutant IDH1 vaccine in newly diagnosed glioma. Regarding time point: week 47, end of study. What each vaccine dose contained was 300 ug of mutant IDH1 20-mer peptide, accompanied by topical imiquimod. Libraries were prepared by immunoSEQ multiplex PCR; TCRdb keeps only in-frame clonotypes and omits some of them. The table lists tens of thousands of clones, roughly 82% of them singletons. For these receptors, no antigen is known. The input for sequencing was PBMCs, taken from a glioma patient whose treatment included an IDH1 peptide vaccine. The receptors come from a man between 18 and 29 years old with glioma. Some clones in this sample may be carry-over from other donors' samples.

V and J are TRBV7-8 and TRBJ1-1; D is uncertain. Germline V gives CDR1 SGHVS, CDR2 FQNEAQ. CDR3 size: 13 residues. The germline V and J ends were trimmed by 0 bases and 6 bases, with 8 bases remaining between them. CDR3 region: CASSLAAESEAFF. The CDR3 coding sequence is TGTGCCAGCAGCTTAGCGGCCGAATCTGAAGCTTTCTTT.

V usage is TRBV30 and J usage is TRBJ1-5; possible D gene TRBD1, 5 bases. This CDR3 is 13 amino acids long. V was pared by 0 bases and J by 5 bases, with 8 bases between. Germline loops: CDR1 GTSNPN, CDR2 SVGIG (reference sequence). DNA of the CDR3: TGTGCCTGGAGTGTGGGGCGAGATCAGCCCCAGCATTTT. Translation gives CAWSVGRDQPQHF.

The V and J genes are TRBV5-5 and TRBJ2-5; D tentatively fits TRBD1 or TRBD2 (6 bases each). This CDR3 region has 14 residues. Germline CDR1 is SGHKS and CDR2 is YYEKEE (reference sequence). V was shortened by 4 bases and J by 4 bases, with 14 bases between the two germline ends. In nucleotides, the CDR3 is TGTGCCAGCAGCCTGTCACAGGGAGGAGAGACCCAGTACTTC. Protein product: CASSLSQGGETQYF.

This chain uses TRBV4-3 with TRBJ1-2; D is ambiguous. CDR1 is LGHNA and CDR2 is YSLEER in the germline V gene. The length of the CDR3 is 13 residues. Between the trimmed V and J ends, which lost 4 bases and 4 bases, there was a span of 10 bases. The CDR3 DNA reads as TGCGCCAGCAGCCTAGACCGCACCTATGGCTACACCTTC. Its protein product is CASSLDRTYGYTF.

J is TRBJ1-5 and V is TRBV7-9; no clear D gene. Per germline, CDR1 SEHNR and CDR2 FQNEAQ (reference sequence). This CDR3 has 14 residues. Trimming took off 0 bases at V and 0 bases at J, with 3 bases between the two ends. The CDR3 here is CASSLAGSNQPQHF. The CDR3 region has the DNA TGTGCCAGCAGCTTAGCAGGTAGCAATCAGCCCCAGCATTTT.

The sample holds a few counts of this clone. DNA of the CDR3: TGTGCCAGCAGTGAACGGACAGGGGGTAACACTGAAGCTTTCTTT. Residues: CASSERTGGNTEAFF. The chain is built from TRBV2 and TRBJ1-1, with 10 bases identical to TRBD1. The V gene's germline CDR1 is SNHLY and CDR2 FYNNEI. The CDR3 runs to 15 residues. The V gene end was trimmed by 2 bases and the J gene end by 2 bases; junction bases not matched to a gene: 2. Full variable domain (outside the CDR3, taken from reference TRBV2 and TRBJ1-1): EPEVTQTPSHQVTQMGQEVILRCVPISNHLYFYWYRQILGQKVEFLVSFYNNEISEKSEIFDDQFSVERPDGSNFTLKIRSTKLEDSAMYFCASSERTGGNTEAFFGQGTRLTVV.

Only a few counts were recorded for this clone. The genes are TRBV11-2 and TRBJ1-1; the match to TRBD1 covers 9 bases. This CDR3 has 13 amino acids. Germline lookup yields CDR1 SGHAT and CDR2 FQNNGV. The V segment lost 1 base and the J segment 8 bases; nucleotides outside the gene matches: 2. Here the CDR3 reads CASSLGQGVEAFF. CDR3 sequence (DNA): TGTGCCAGCAGCTTAGGACAGGGGGTAGAAGCTTTCTTT. The entire variable domain, with the rest obtained from reference TRBV11-2 and TRBJ1-1, is as follows: EAGVAQSPRYKIIEKRQSVAFWCNPISGHATLYWYQQILGQGPKLLIQFQNNGVVDDSQLPKDRFSAERLKGVDSTLKIQPAKLEDSAVYLCASSLGQGVEAFFGQGTRLTVV.

V is TRBV7-9 and J is TRBJ2-1, with a tentative D call TRBD2 (6 bases). With 6 bases removed from V and 0 bases from J, the gap between germline ends came to 9 bases. There are 14 residues in the CDR3. Per germline, CDR1 SEHNR and CDR2 FQNEAQ (reference sequence). The CDR3 coding sequence is TGTGCCAGCAGGGGGGGTTCCTCCTACAATGAGCAGTTCTTC. The encoded protein is CASRGGSSYNEQFF.

The rearrangement links TRBV2 to TRBJ2-7; tentative D call: TRBD2 (5 bases). This CDR3 contains 13 residues. The germline V gene encodes CDR1 SNHLY and CDR2 FYNNEI. Trimming shortened V by 4 bases and J by 4 bases, and 11 bases separated the two germline ends. CDR3: CASSAGMGYEQYF. DNA for the CDR3: TGTGCCAGCAGTGCGGGGATGGGTTACGAGCAGTACTTC.

The chain carries TRBV29-1 and TRBJ2-1; D possibly uses TRBD1 or TRBD2 (5 bases each). The CDR3 sequence is 14 residues long. Germline V lookup: CDR1 SQVTM, CDR2 ANQGSEA. Trimming shortened V by 5 bases and J by 0 bases, and 11 bases separated the two germline ends. The CDR3 nucleotides are TGCAGCGTTCGGGACGCAGCCTCCTACAATGAGCAGTTCTTC. Its translation: CSVRDAASYNEQFF.

This chain connects TRBV27 to TRBJ1-1; no clear D gene. The CDR3 totals 16 residues. Between the trimmed V and J ends, which lost 6 bases and 1 base, there was a span of 18 bases. Germline V CDR1 and CDR2: MNHEY, SMNVEV (reference sequence). The CDR3 here is CASSRLGPRPNTEAFF. CDR3 nucleotides: TGTGCCAGCAGCCGCCTGGGCCCGAGACCGAACACTGAAGCTTTCTTT.

The V and J genes are TRBV19 and TRBJ2-3, with a possible D match to TRBD2 (6 bases). V was pared by 6 bases and J by 6 bases, with 10 bases between. The CDR3 runs to 12 residues. The germline gives CDR1 LNHDA, CDR2 SQIVND (reference sequence). Written as DNA, the CDR3 is TGTGCCAGTAGGTTGAGCGGGGATACGCAGTATTTT. Translated: CASRLSGDTQYF.

J is TRBJ2-4 and V is TRBV4-2; no clear D gene. CDR3 length equals 13 residues. The ends were cut back, 0 bases at V and 7 bases at J, with 7 bases in the middle. CDR1 and CDR2 (germline): LGHNA, YNFKEQ. In nucleotides, the CDR3 is TGTGCCAGCAGCCAAGATGGACCCAACATTCAGTACTTC. It is translated as CASSQDGPNIQYF.

V usage is TRBV6-6 and J usage is TRBJ1-1; perhaps TRBD1 as D (5 bases). The CDR3 runs 16 residues. Germline CDR1 is MNHNY and CDR2 is SVGAGI (reference sequence). Trimming removed 5 bases at V and 2 bases at J, with 18 bases between. Here the CDR3 DNA reads TGTGCCAGCAGTCCCCGGAGGGGAATAGTAAACACTGAAGCTTTCTTT. Translation: CASSPRRGIVNTEAFF.

V is TRBV30 and J is TRBJ1-1; D may be TRBD1 (6 bases). CDR1 is GTSNPN, CDR2 SVGIG, per germline (reference sequence). The CDR3 is made up of 12 amino acids. The V gene lost 0 bases and the J gene lost 5 bases, with 7 bases spanning the gap. CDR3 nucleotides: TGTGCCTGGAGTGTAGGGGGGACTGAAGCTTTCTTT. It translates to CAWSVGGTEAFF. Full variable domain (outside the CDR3, taken from reference TRBV30 and TRBJ1-1): SQTIHQWPATLVQPVGSPLSLECTVEGTSNPNLYWYRQAAGRGLQLLFYSVGIGQISSEVPQNLSASRPQDRQFILSSKKLLLSDSGFYLCAWSVGGTEAFFGQGTRLTVV.

V is TRBV7-8 and J is TRBJ2-7, with D tentatively TRBD2 (5 bases). Trimming took off 4 bases at V and 6 bases at J, with 13 bases between the two ends. Germline V gives CDR1 SGHVS, CDR2 FQNEAQ. The CDR3 extends over 13 amino acids. The CDR3 DNA follows: TGTGCCAGCAGCTACCCAACTAGTGGCGAGCAGTACTTC. It encodes CASSYPTSGEQYF. Full variable domain (outside the CDR3, taken from reference TRBV7-8 and TRBJ2-7): GAGVSQSPRYKVAKRGQDVALRCDPISGHVSLFWYQQALGQGPEFLTYFQNEAQLDKSGLPSDRFFAERPEGSVSTLKIQRTQQEDSAVYLCASSYPTSGEQYFGPGTRLTVT.

The genes are TRBV6-5 and TRBJ2-7; D is unclear. V lost 6 bases and J lost 2, with 14 bases in between. Germline-derived CDR1 and CDR2 are MNHEY and SVGAGI. The CDR3 has 14 residues. CDR3 residues: CASRSNGDPYEQYF. DNA of the CDR3: TGTGCCAGCAGGAGTAACGGCGACCCCTACGAGCAGTACTTC.